Shown below are 22 T cell receptor beta chains from a single sample sequenced in a study of blood T cell repertoires in COVID-19. The repertoire was sequenced with immunoSEQ multiplex PCR; TCRdb's copy has only in-frame clones and lacks some. The profile shows 180,000 or so clones, 70% to 90% of them singletons. The sample taken for sequencing was PBMCs or T cells enriched from blood (not recorded which). The receptors originated from a woman in her forties or fifties who had recovered from COVID-19.

The sample holds one count of this clone. The genes are TRBV5-1 and TRBJ1-6, with D tentatively TRBD1 (6 bases). The CDR3 is 16 amino acids. Between the trimmed V and J ends, which lost 4 bases and 7 bases, there was a span of 18 bases. Germline V gene sequence: CDR1 SGHRS, CDR2 YFSETQ. CDR3 DNA: TGCGCCAGCAGCCGCTCCTTGACAGGTCAAAATTCACCCCTCCACTTT. Translating gives CASSRSLTGQNSPLHF.

This chain connects TRBV18 to TRBJ1-1, with a tentative D call TRBD1 (5 bases). The CDR3 length is 13 residues. Germline values: CDR1 KGHSH, CDR2 LQKENI. The V end was cut by 3 bases, the J end by 12 bases, with 17 bases between. CDR3 in DNA: TGTGCCAGCTCACCCCTTCCGGGGGAGGGAACTTTCTTT. Its protein product is CASSPLPGEGTFF.

The gene calls are TRBV7-4 and TRBJ1-3; 11 bases are a match to TRBD1. Germline V gene sequence: CDR1 SGHVT, CDR2 SQSDAQ. Germline trimming cut 5 bases from V and 0 bases from J; bases unmatched to any gene: 21. The length of the CDR3 is 22 residues. The CDR3: CASSVRFLADRGPCSSGNTIYF. The CDR3 coding sequence is TGTGCCAGCAGCGTAAGATTTTTGGCGGACAGGGGGCCCTGTAGCTCTGGAAACACCATATATTTT.

J is TRBJ1-6 and V is TRBV25-1; 9 positions agree with TRBD1. Losses at the gene ends were 4 bases for V and 7 bases for J; bases not matched to a gene: 5. This CDR3 is 15 amino acids long. From germline, CDR1 is MGHDK and CDR2 SYGVNS. CDR3 loop: CASSARDRANSPLHF. For the CDR3, the DNA is TGTGCCAGCAGTGCCCGGGACAGGGCAAATTCACCCCTCCACTTT. Full variable domain (outside the CDR3, taken from reference TRBV25-1 and TRBJ1-6): EADIYQTPRYLVIGTGKKITLECSQTMGHDKMYWYQQDPGMELHLIHYSYGVNSTEKGDLSSESTVSRIRTEHFPLTLESARPSHTSQYLCASSARDRANSPLHFGNGTRLTVT.

The chain carries TRBV18 and TRBJ2-5; TRBD2 agrees at 12 bases. CDR3 length: 15 amino acids. Germline V gives CDR1 KGHSH, CDR2 LQKENI. J was trimmed by 5 bases and V by 3 bases; bases with no gene match: 4. The CDR3 is CASSPRLAGDETQYF. CDR3 DNA: TGTGCCAGCTCACCTCGACTAGCGGGGGATGAGACCCAGTACTTC.

A word on this clone: The same CDR3 arises from other DNA sequences in this sample as well. J is TRBJ1-1 and V is TRBV28, with unresolved D. Trimming removed 2 bases at V and 1 base at J, with 5 bases between. Germline V gives CDR1 MDHEN, CDR2 SYDVKM. The CDR3 sequence is 13 residues long. DNA for the CDR3: TGTGCCAGCAGTTTAGGGCCGAACACTGAAGCTTTCTTT. It encodes CASSLGPNTEAFF.

V usage is TRBV3-1 (or the pseudogene TRBV3-2) and J usage is TRBJ1-4; a weak D match, TRBD1 (5 bases). CDR3 length equals 16 residues. V was pared by 5 bases and J by 0 bases, with 13 bases between. CDR1 LGHDT and CDR2 YNNKEL come from the germline V gene (reference sequence). As DNA, the CDR3 is TGTGCCAGCAGCGACTGGGGAGGGGCAACTAATGAAAAACTGTTTTTT. Protein product: CASSDWGGATNEKLFF.

The DNA of the CDR3 is TGTGCCAGCAGCGCACAGGTACTTGGTGGAAACACCATATATTTT. This encodes CASSAQVLGGNTIYF. The J gene is TRBJ1-3, the V gene TRBV5-6; D may be TRBD1 (5 bases). Trimming stripped 4 bases from V and 3 bases from J, with 14 bases between. Germline V lookup: CDR1 SGHDT, CDR2 YYEEEE. There are 15 residues in the CDR3.

The chain links TRBV12-3 or TRBV12-4 to TRBJ2-3; weak D call: TRBD1 (6 bases). The CDR3 length is 12 residues. Trimming took off 5 bases at V and 7 bases at J, with 10 bases between the two ends. CDR3 sequence reads: CASSQQGYTQYF. DNA for the CDR3: TGTGCCAGCAGTCAACAGGGATATACGCAGTATTTT.

The sample holds one count of this clone. The chain has TRBV19 and TRBJ1-5; 7 nucleotides align to TRBD1. The CDR3 has 16 amino acids. CDR1 LNHDA and CDR2 SQIVND come from the germline V gene (reference sequence). The V segment lost 5 bases and the J segment 5 bases; nucleotides outside the gene matches: 12. CDR3 sequence reads: CASSGVTGVIDQPQHF. The DNA of the CDR3 is TGTGCCAGTAGTGGTGTTACAGGGGTTATAGATCAGCCCCAGCATTTT.

This clone was found once. The chain employs TRBV5-6 and TRBJ2-1; unclear D gene. This CDR3 is 14 amino acids long. Germline CDR1 reads SGHDT; CDR2 reads YYEEEE. V was clipped by 0 bases and J by 9 bases, with 13 bases between them. CDR3 DNA: TGTGCCAGCAGCTTGGGGCGGTCCTCTTCTGAGCAGTTCTTC. This sequence encodes CASSLGRSSSEQFF.

The chain is built from TRBV4-1 and TRBJ1-1; 8 nucleotides line up with TRBD1. Germline V gene data show CDR1 as MGHRA and CDR2 as YSYEKL. The junction had 7 bases not matched to a gene; V was cut back by 4 bases and J by 0 bases. This CDR3 spans 16 amino acids. This chain's CDR3 is CASSPHWGQVNTEAFF. In DNA, the CDR3 is TGCGCCAGCAGCCCTCATTGGGGACAGGTGAACACTGAAGCTTTCTTT.

The chain recombines TRBV6-5 with TRBJ2-5, with a possible D match to TRBD1 (5 bases). CDR1 is MNHEY, CDR2 SVGAGI, per germline. The V end was cut by 0 bases, the J end by 1 base, with 9 bases between. The CDR3 sequence is 15 residues long. The CDR3 here is CASSYSGALQETQYF. The CDR3 coding sequence is TGTGCCAGCAGTTACTCAGGGGCCCTCCAAGAGACCCAGTACTTC.

The chain joins TRBV7-9 to TRBJ1-4; TRBD1 might be the D (5 bases). The V gene's germline CDR1 is SEHNR and CDR2 FQNEAQ (reference sequence). The V gene lost 3 bases and the J gene lost 7 bases, with 9 bases spanning the gap. This CDR3 comprises 13 residues. Written as DNA, the CDR3 is TGTGCCAGCAGCTTTAGGGGTGGTGAAAAACTGTTTTTT. Protein sequence: CASSFRGGEKLFF.

J is TRBJ1-5 and V is TRBV7-6; D ambiguous. The CDR3 sequence is 15 residues long. CDR1 is SGHVS, CDR2 FNYEAQ, per germline. V gave up 1 base and J gave up 6 bases, with 13 bases separating them. CDR3 region: CASSLGGLPTQPQHF. The CDR3 DNA is TGTGCCAGCAGCTTAGGTGGGCTGCCGACTCAGCCCCAGCATTTT. Full variable domain (remainder filled in from reference TRBV7-6 and TRBJ1-5): GAGVSQSPRYKVTKRGQDVALRCDPISGHVSLYWYRQALGQGPEFLTYFNYEAQQDKSGLPNDRFSAERPEGSISTLTIQRTEQRDSAMYRCASSLGGLPTQPQHFGDGTRLSIL.

J is TRBJ1-2 and V is TRBV12-3 or TRBV12-4; the D gene is possibly TRBD1 (5 bases). Trimming took 3 bases from V and 4 from J, leaving 9 bases between them. The CDR3 has 13 amino acids. CDR3 amino acids: CASSFQGAYGYTF. The CDR3 region has the DNA TGTGCCAGCAGTTTTCAGGGTGCCTATGGCTACACCTTC.

The chain has TRBV5-6 and TRBJ2-2, with 8 positions matching TRBD1. CDR3 length: 15 amino acids. The germline gives CDR1 SGHDT, CDR2 YYEEEE. The V segment lost 3 bases and the J segment 1 base; nucleotides outside the gene matches: 2. DNA for the CDR3: TGTGCCAGCAGCTGGGGGACAGGGAACACCGGGGAGCTGTTTTTT. Its protein is CASSWGTGNTGELFF.

This clone was seen a single time. V and J are TRBV18 and TRBJ2-7, with TRBD1 matching 7 bases. This CDR3 contains 15 residues. CDR1 is KGHSH, CDR2 LQKENI, per germline. With V trimmed by 2 bases and J by 2 bases, 6 bases remained unmatched. The CDR3 here is CASSPGQGVTYEQYV. The CDR3 DNA reads TGTGCCAGCTCACCAGGGCAGGGGGTGACCTACGAGCAGTACGTC.

The gene calls are TRBV28 and TRBJ2-3, with TRBD2 matching 15 bases. The V gene end was trimmed by 7 bases and the J gene end by 0 bases; junction bases not matched to a gene: 8. The CDR3 sequence is 18 residues long. Germline CDR1 reads MDHEN; CDR2 reads SYDVKM. CDR3 region: CASNLGLAGGTSTDTQYF. The CDR3 DNA follows: TGTGCCAGCAACCTGGGACTAGCGGGGGGCACTAGCACAGATACGCAGTATTTT.

The rearrangement uses TRBV27 and TRBJ1-6; tentatively, D is TRBD1 (6 bases). The germline CDR1 and CDR2 sequences are MNHEY and SMNVEV (reference sequence). The CDR3 sequence is 15 residues long. Trimming shortened V by 4 bases and J by 7 bases, and 14 bases separated the two germline ends. CDR3 sequence reads: CASSYGTIQNSPLHF. The CDR3, as DNA: TGTGCCAGCAGTTATGGGACAATACAAAATTCACCCCTCCACTTT.

The chain links TRBV7-6 to TRBJ2-3, with TRBD1 identical over 9 bases. V lost 0 bases to trimming and J lost 4 bases; unmatched junction nucleotides: 5. The CDR3 has 16 residues. Per germline, CDR1 SGHVS and CDR2 FNYEAQ. The CDR3 loop reads CASSLAGDRVADTQYF. The CDR3 DNA follows: TGTGCCAGCAGCTTAGCGGGGGACAGGGTGGCAGATACGCAGTATTTT.

The genes are TRBV25-1 and TRBJ2-1; D is possibly TRBD2 (5 bases). CDR1 is MGHDK and CDR2 is SYGVNS in the germline V gene. The CDR3 contains 13 residues. V was pared by 6 bases and J by 3 bases, with 9 bases between. The CDR3: CASRDAGYNEQFF. The CDR3 DNA reads as TGTGCCAGCAGGGACGCGGGCTACAATGAGCAGTTCTTC.